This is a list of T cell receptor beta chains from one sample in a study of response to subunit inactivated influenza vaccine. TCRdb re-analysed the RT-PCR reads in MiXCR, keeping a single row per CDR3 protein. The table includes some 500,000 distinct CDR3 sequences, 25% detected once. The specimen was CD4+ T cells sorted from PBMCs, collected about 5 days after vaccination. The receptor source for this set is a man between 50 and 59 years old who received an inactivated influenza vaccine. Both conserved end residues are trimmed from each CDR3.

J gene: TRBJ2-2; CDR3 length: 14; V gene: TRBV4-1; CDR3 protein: ASSQDGAFNTGELF
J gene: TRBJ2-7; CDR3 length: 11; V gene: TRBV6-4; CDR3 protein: ASAGRVLDEQY
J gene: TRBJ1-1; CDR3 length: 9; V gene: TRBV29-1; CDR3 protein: SAAVGDEAF
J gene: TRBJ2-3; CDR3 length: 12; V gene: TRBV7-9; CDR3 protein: ASRVGQATDTQY
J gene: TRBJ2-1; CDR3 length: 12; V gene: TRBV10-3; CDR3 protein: AISEWGATYEQF
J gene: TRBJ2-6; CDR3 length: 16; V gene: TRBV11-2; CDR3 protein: ASSPRDRIWDGANVLT
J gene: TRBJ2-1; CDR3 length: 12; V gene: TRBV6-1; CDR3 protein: ASRPSDSYNEQF
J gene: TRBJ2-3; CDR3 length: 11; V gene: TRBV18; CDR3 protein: ASSPPRGDTQY
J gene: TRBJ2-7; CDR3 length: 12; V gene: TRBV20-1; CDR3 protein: SAKSISGNYEQY
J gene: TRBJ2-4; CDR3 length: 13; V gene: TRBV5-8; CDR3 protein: ASSPGRGAKNIQY
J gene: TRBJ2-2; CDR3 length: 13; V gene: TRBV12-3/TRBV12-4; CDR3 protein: ASGWTSGNTGELF
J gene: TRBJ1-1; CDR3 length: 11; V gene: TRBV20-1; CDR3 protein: SASQGRYTEAF
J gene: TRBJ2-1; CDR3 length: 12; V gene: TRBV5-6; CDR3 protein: ASSLVGDSNEQF
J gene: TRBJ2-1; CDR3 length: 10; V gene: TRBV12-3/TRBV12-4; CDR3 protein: ASSLLQNEQF
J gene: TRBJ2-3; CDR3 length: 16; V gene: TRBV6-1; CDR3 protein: ASSEARRRRLSTDTQY
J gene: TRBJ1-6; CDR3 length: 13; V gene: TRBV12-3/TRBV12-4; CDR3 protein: ASSSRGRGSSPLH
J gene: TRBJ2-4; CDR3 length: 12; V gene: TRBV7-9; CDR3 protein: ASSTVGGANIQY
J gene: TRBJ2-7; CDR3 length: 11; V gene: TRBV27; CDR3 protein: ASAFGAGPEQY
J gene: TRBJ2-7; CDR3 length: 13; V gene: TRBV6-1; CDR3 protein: ASREPGQGYYEQY
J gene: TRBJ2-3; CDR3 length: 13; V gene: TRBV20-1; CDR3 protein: SASGEQGNTDTQY
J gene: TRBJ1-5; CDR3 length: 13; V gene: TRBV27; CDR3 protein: ASSLTGTTYQPQH
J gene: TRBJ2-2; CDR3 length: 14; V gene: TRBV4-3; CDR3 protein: ASSQEASANTGELF
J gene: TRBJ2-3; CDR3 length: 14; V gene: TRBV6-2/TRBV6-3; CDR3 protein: ASSAEWREATDTQY